This T cell receptor (beta chain) was observed in a study of cytotoxic CD8 clonotypes in ibrutinib-treated CLL. Study background: After treatment lasting a median 12 months, range 6 to 36, response samples were collected. Study results and caveats: Pretreatment clonality was elevated relative to age-matched healthy donors and paralleled circulating CD8+ T-cell counts.

This clone was recorded a few times. Its antigen is undetermined. Investigators sought sequencing depths of between 1 in 200,000 and 1 in 1 million T cells. TCRdb keeps only in-frame clones here, not all; method: immunoSEQ multiplex PCR. The table includes roughly 51,000 clones, roughly 57% detected once. The specimen was PBMCs, collected after 12 months of ibrutinib treatment. The receptor comes from a human donor with chronic lymphocytic leukemia.

The CDR3 sequence is CASSDSTSGVKSEAFF. CDR3 in DNA: TGTGCCAGCAGTGACTCGACTTCAGGGGTGAAGTCTGAAGCTTTCTTT. The chain has TRBV6-4 and TRBJ1-1; D is possibly TRBD1 (6 bases). CDR1 and CDR2 from the germline V gene are MRHNA and SNTAGT. Trimming left V 0 bases short and J 6 bases short, with 17 bases between. The CDR3 spans 16 residues.